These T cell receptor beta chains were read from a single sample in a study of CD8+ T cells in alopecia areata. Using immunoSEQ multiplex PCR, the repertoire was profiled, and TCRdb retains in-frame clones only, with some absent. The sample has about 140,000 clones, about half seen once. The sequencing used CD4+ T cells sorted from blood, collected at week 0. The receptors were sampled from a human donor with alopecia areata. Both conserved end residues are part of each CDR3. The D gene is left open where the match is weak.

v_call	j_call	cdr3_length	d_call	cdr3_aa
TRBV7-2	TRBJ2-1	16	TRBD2	CASSWPGLAGANEQFF
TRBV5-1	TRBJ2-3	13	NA	CASSMIYTDTQYF
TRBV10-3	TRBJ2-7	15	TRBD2	CAISEPRDGRNEQYF
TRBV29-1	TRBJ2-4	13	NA	CSVDSLAKNIQYF
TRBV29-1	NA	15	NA	CSVGDRYGTSYEQYF
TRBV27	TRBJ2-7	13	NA	CATKKTGSYEQYF
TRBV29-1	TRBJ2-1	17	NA	CSAEGRSGNLSYNEQFF
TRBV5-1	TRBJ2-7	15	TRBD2	CASSPIAGGPYEQYF
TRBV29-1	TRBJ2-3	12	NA	CSAGPSADTQYF
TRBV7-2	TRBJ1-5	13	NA	CASSFDSYQPQHF
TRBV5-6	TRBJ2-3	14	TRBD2	CASSLTSGTYTQYF
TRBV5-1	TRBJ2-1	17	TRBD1	CASSLMAWTGGFNEQFF
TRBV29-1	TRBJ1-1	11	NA	CSVGGFTEAFF
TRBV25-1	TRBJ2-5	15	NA	CASSEWGLSQETQYF
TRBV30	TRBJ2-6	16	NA	CAWSPPGVSGANVLTF
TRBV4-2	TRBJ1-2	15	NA	CASSQDSPQGSGYTF
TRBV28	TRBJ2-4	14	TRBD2	CASTHRGGGNIQYF
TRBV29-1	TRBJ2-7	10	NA	CSVWEDEQYF
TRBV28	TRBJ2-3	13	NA	CASSLSSTDTQYF
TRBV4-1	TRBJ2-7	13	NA	CASSLSWGSEQYF
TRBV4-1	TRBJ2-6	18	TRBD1	CASSRHRDSLSGANVLTF
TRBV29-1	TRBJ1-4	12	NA	CSVEGDSEKLFF
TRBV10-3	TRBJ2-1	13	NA	CAISAAGPNEQFF
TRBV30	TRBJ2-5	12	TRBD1	CAWSARGETQYF
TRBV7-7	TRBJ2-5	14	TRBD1	CASSGTGRQETQYF
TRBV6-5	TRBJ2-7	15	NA	CASSYSPVYSYEQYF
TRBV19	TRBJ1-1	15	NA	CASSIEDTTNTEAFF
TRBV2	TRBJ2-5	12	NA	CASSEAVGTQYF
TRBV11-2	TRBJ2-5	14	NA	CASSLNGGPETQYF
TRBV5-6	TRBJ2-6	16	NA	CASSPQGISGANVLTF
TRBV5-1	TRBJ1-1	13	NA	CASSSPGNTEAFF
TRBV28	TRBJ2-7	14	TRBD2	CASSFPSGTGEQYF
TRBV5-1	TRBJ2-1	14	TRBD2	CASSLAGTINEQFF
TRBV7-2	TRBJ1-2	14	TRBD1	CASSLPQGANGYTF
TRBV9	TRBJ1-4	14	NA	CASSVTQLNEKLFF
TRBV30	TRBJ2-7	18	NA	CAWSVSLGGARATYEQYF
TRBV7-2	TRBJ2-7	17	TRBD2	CASSLVGGTSGSYEQYF
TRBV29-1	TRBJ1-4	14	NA	CSARMDRSNEKLFF
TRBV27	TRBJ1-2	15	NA	CASSPSPRDGWGYTF
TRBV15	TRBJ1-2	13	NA	CATSSRGYYGYTF
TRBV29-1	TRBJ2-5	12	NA	CSGYGGGETQYF
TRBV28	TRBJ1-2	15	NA	CASALFGRANYGYTF
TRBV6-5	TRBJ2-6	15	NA	CASSFGRSGANVLTF
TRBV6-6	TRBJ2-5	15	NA	CASSYSRGREETQYF
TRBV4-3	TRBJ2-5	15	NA	CASSQDLVARETQYF
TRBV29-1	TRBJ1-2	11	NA	CSVVIGNGYTF
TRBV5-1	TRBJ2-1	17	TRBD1	CASSPGTWDRRVGEQFF
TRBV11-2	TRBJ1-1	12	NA	CASSLAGTEAFF
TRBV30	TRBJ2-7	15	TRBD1	CAWSYPGQGSDEQYF
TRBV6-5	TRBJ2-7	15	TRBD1	CASSQNRGFTYEQYF
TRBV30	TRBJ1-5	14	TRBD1	CAWSTLTGDQPQHF
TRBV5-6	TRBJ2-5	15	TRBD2	CASSLQLAGGETQYF
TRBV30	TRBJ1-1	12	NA	CAWKGGATEAFF
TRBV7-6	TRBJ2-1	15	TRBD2	CASSGGLAAYNEQFF
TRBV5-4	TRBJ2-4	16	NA	CASSLDLLGAKNIQYF
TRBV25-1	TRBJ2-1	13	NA	CASSARVHNEQFF
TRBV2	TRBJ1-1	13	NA	CASSLTVNTEAFF
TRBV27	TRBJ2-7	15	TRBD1	CASSSRTGYPYEQYF
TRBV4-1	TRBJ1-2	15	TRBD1	CASSQADRVLGGYTF